What follows is one T cell receptor beta chain and its context. Its target is not known. Distinct nucleotide sequences in the sample also encode this CDR3. The data are from a study of T cell responses to AZD1222 COVID-19 vaccine. CDR3 length equals 15 residues. The germline V gene has CDR1 MGHRA and CDR2 YSYEKL. V lost 0 bases, J lost 0 bases, and 8 bases lay in between. Findings and limits, study-wide: At baseline, seropositivity was found in only six or seven AZD1222 recipients. Clonal diversity was possibly underestimated; the donors were predominantly white British and more often female. After two AZD1222 doses, spike-specific TCR breadth and depth rose versus day 0. The study found vaccine-associated CD4 TCRs spanning spike, dominant at 160-218 and 743-854.

Clones were read by immunoSEQ multiplex PCR, and TCRdb kept only the in-frame ones, dropping some. The sample carries some 200,000 clones, approximately 94% recorded once. The rearrangement links TRBV4-1 to TRBJ1-1, with a possible D match to TRBD1 (5 bases). The sample consisted of peripheral blood, taken on day 0 of MenACWY control vaccination. The TCR sequence derives from an adult in good health. This CDR3 is CASSQEGTVNTEAFF. The CDR3 bases are TGCGCCAGCAGCCAAGAAGGGACGGTGAACACTGAAGCTTTCTTT.